Listed below are T cell receptor beta chains from one sample, sequenced in a study of T cell clonotyping in hematopoietic cell transplantation. Assay: immunoSEQ multiplex PCR; the TCRdb copy retains only in-frame clones and omits some. The sample has over 8,500 clones; roughly 90% are singletons. The starting material was PBMCs, obtained 180 days after allogeneic stem cell transplant. The receptors shown here come from a human patient who had an allogeneic stem cell transplant, so the T cells may come from the graft donor. The donor label of this sample is uncertain. Some clones in this sample may be carry-over from other donors' samples. Each CDR3 is given with its conserved first and last residue. D genes are given only for firm matches. Some rows have no size entry. The others give once, few or many, or a class for an expanded clone.

15	-	-	TRBV27	TRBJ1-2	TGTGCCAGCAGTTTGCAAGTCGGGACGGTCTATGGCTACACCTTC	CASSLQVGTVYGYTF
13	-	-	TRBV2	TRBJ1-1	TGTGCCAGCAGTGCCGAAAGGAACACTGAAGCTTTCTTT	CASSAERNTEAFF
18	TRBD1	-	TRBV16	TRBJ1-1	TGTGCCAGCAGCCAAAGGGTTCCGGGACAGGGAATGAACACTGAAGCTTTCTTT	CASSQRVPGQGMNTEAFF
13	-	-	TRBV21-1	TRBJ1-2	TGTGCCAGCAGCATGCTTGGCCTACAGTGCTACACCTTC	CASSMLGLQCYTF
15	-	-	TRBV19	TRBJ2-7	TGTGCCAGTAGAGTATCACAGGGTCGCGCCTACGAGCAGTACTTC	CASRVSQGRAYEQYF
14	TRBD1	-	TRBV7-8	TRBJ1-2	TGTGCCAGCAGCTCAGGGACAGAGAGGCGCGGCTACACCTTC	CASSSGTERRGYTF
16	-	-	TRBV11-2	TRBJ1-5	TGTGCCAGCAGCTTAGAGAGGAGCCATGTGAATCAGCCCCAGCATTTT	CASSLERSHVNQPQHF
14	TRBD1	-	TRBV6-5	TRBJ1-1	TGTGCCAGCAGTCGAAGACAGGGTAACACTGAAGCTTTCTTT	CASSRRQGNTEAFF
16	TRBD2	-	TRBV18	TRBJ2-1	TGTGCCAGCTCACCCGGAGCGGGGGAGACCTACAATGAGCAGTTCTTC	CASSPGAGETYNEQFF
10	-	once	TRBV28	TRBJ2-7	TGTGCCAGTGAGTTGGGGGAGCAGTACTTC	CASELGEQYF
13	-	-	TRBV11-3	TRBJ2-7	TGTGCCAGCAGCCGGGGCCGCTCCTACGAGCAGTACTTC	CASSRGRSYEQYF
13	-	-	TRBV7-2	TRBJ2-7	TGTGCCAGCAGCTTAAGGAGTAGGTACGAGCAGTACTTC	CASSLRSRYEQYF
14	-	once	TRBV30	TRBJ2-7	TGTGCCTGGAGTATTTGGACAGTTCCCTACGAGCAGTACTTC	CAWSIWTVPYEQYF
15	-	-	TRBV27	TRBJ1-6	TGTGCCAGCAGTTTACAGGCCTCCTATAATTCACCCCTCCACTTT	CASSLQASYNSPLHF
15	TRBD1	-	TRBV30	TRBJ1-5	TGTGCCTGGAGTACTGGGACAGGGCCAGGCCAGCCCCAGCATTTT	CAWSTGTGPGQPQHF
15	TRBD1	-	TRBV6-4	TRBJ1-6	TGTGCCAGCAGTGACTCCACAGGGGCGAATTCACCCCTCCACTTT	CASSDSTGANSPLHF
13	-	few	TRBV4-3	TRBJ1-5	TGCGCCAGCAGCCAAGATTCGGGGAGGCCCCAGCATTTT	CASSQDSGRPQHF
17	-	-	TRBV4-1	TRBJ2-2	TGCGCCAGCAGCCTAGAACCCCAGGGACCGGGCACCGGGGAGCTGTTTTTT	CASSLEPQGPGTGELFF
15	-	-	TRBV4-1	TRBJ1-1	TGCGCCAGCAGCCAAGAGGGGAAGGGGGACACTGAAGCTTTCTTT	CASSQEGKGDTEAFF